The clone carrying this T cell receptor (beta chain) has just a few counts. Its target is not known. This record belongs to a study of Graves' ophthalmopathy and Graves' hyperthyroidism. Looking at the study overall: Peripheral blood sampling preceded any treatment and occurred at initial diagnosis. Findings and limits, study-wide: Most expanded thyroid clonotypes above 0.001 frequency also appeared in blood.

RNA served as the template for amplifying TCR beta CDR3 regions. The first-round RT-PCR employed HTBI primers together with the Qiagen OneStep RT-PCR kit. A multiplex PCR was then performed as the second round. TCRdb ran MiXCR on the multiplex PCR reads and lists one entry per CDR3 protein. The sample consists of about 740,000 distinct CDR3 sequences, 35% to 50% of them appearing once. This CDR3 region has 13 residues. V shed 4 bases and J 12 bases; nucleotides not matched to a gene: 7. Germline V lookup: CDR1 LGHDT, CDR2 YNNKEL (reference sequence). This chain joins TRBV3-1 and TRBJ2-7, with 12 positions matching TRBD2. The material sequenced was peripheral blood. This clonotype was obtained from an adult man with Graves' ophthalmopathy. CDR3 amino acids: CASSRGLAGWLYF. The CDR3 nucleotides are TGTGCCAGCAGCCGAGGACTAGCGGGATGGCTGTACTTC.